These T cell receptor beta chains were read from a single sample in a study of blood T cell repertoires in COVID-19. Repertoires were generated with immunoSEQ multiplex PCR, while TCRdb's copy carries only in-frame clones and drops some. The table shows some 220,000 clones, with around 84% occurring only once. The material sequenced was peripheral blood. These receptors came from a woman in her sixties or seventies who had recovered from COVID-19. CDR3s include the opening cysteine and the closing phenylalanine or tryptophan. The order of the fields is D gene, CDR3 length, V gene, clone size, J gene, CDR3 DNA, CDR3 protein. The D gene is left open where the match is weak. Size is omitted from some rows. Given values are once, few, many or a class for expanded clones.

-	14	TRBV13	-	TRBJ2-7	TGTGCCAGCAGCGACTCACCTAACTCCTACGAGCAGTACTTC	CASSDSPNSYEQYF
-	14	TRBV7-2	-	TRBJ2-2	TGTGCCAGCAGTCCAGGGTTTGGATTTCGGGAGCTGTTTTTT	CASSPGFGFRELFF
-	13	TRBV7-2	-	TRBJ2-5	TGTGCCAGCAGCCCCTCAGTACAAGAGACCCAGTACTTC	CASSPSVQETQYF
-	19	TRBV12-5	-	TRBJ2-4	TGTGCTAGTGGTTCCTCACTCGCGACAGGTCGACTAGCCAAAAACATTCAGTACTTC	CASGSSLATGRLAKNIQYF
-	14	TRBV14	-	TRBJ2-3	TGTGCCAGCAGCCAAGGCTTAGCCCCAGATACGCAGTATTTT	CASSQGLAPDTQYF
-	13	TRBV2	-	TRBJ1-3	TGTGCCAGCGGAGGGACGGATGGAAACACCATATATTTT	CASGGTDGNTIYF
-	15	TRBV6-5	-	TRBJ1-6	TGTGCCAGCAGCACGGGGCGATGGGAGGATTCACCCCTCCACTTT	CASSTGRWEDSPLHF
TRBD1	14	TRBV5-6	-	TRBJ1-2	TGTGCCAGCAGCCAGACGGACAGGGGCAATGGCTACACCTTC	CASSQTDRGNGYTF
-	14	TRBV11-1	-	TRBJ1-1	TGTGCCAGCAGCCTGTGGCGGCAGGGGTTAGAAGCTTTCTTT	CASSLWRQGLEAFF
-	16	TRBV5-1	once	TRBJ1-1	TGCGCCAGCAGCTTGGAGACAGGTACCTTGAACACTGAAGCTTTCTTT	CASSLETGTLNTEAFF
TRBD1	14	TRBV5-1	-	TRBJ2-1	TGCGCCAGCAGGGAGACCGGGACAGGGAATGAGCAGTTCTTC	CASRETGTGNEQFF
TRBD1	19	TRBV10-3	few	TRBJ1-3	TGTGCCATCACCCGACTCACGGGACAGGGACATTCGCGCGGAAACACCATATATTTT	CAITRLTGQGHSRGNTIYF
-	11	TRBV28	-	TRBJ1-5	TGTGCCAGCAGTCTTAATCAGCCCCAGCATTTT	CASSLNQPQHF
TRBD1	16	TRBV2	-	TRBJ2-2	TGTGCCAGCAGTGGGGTCGGGACAGGGGGAACCGGGGAGCTGTTTTTT	CASSGVGTGGTGELFF
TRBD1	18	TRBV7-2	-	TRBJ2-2	TGTGCCAGCAGCTTACAGGGGACAGGAACTATATTGACCGGGGAGCTGTTTTTT	CASSLQGTGTILTGELFF
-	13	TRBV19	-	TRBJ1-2	TGTGCCAGCACCCGGACAGTAGACTATGGCTACACCTTC	CASTRTVDYGYTF
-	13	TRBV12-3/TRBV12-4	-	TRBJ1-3	TGTGCCAGCAGTTCCTCACAGGGAAACACCATATATTTT	CASSSSQGNTIYF